A selection of T cell receptor beta chains follows, all from one sample in a study of neurological immune-mediated disorders. TCRdb passed the 5' RACE reads through MiXCR, listing each CDR3 protein once. The sample contains roughly 56,000 distinct CDR3 sequences, about an eighth of which appear only once. The sequenced material came from PBMCs. Receptor source: a man in his sixties in good health. Each CDR3 is given with its conserved first and last residue. Each record gives: V gene, D gene, J gene, CDR3 length, CDR3 protein. A D gene is named only where the DNA matches it firmly.

TRBV5-5,NA,TRBJ1-1,19,CASSFYICRAGGVNTEAFF
TRBV10-3,TRBD1,TRBJ1-6,15,CAISVSTGGDSPLHF
TRBV9,TRBD1,TRBJ1-4,15,CASSRLTGVNEKLFF
TRBV27,NA,TRBJ1-2,16,CASSKNRVGANYGYTF
TRBV7-8,NA,TRBJ1-1,15,CASSLERQVPSEAFF
TRBV6-5,NA,TRBJ1-1,15,CASSYGERLNTEAFF
TRBV5-1,TRBD1,TRBJ1-1,14,CASSPEDRVNEAFF
TRBV5-1,NA,TRBJ2-7,14,CASRTGPSSYEQYF
TRBV12-3/TRBV12-4,NA,TRBJ2-7,14,CASRPQGSMYEQYF
TRBV5-1,TRBD1,TRBJ2-7,13,CASSKDRENEQYF
TRBV20-1,TRBD2,TRBJ2-5,13,CSTRLAGGETQYF
TRBV27,NA,TRBJ1-1,16,CASSLVPEAVKSEAFF
TRBV7-9,NA,TRBJ2-7,13,CASSLSTGYEQYF
TRBV6-5,TRBD1,TRBJ2-5,15,CASSPRDSPQETQYF
TRBV20-1,TRBD2,TRBJ2-6,17,CSATRTSGSSGANVLTF
TRBV20-1,NA,TRBJ1-1,14,CSANTGPRRTEAFF
TRBV7-2,NA,TRBJ1-6,15,CASSPSGGWNSPLHF
TRBV20-1,NA,TRBJ1-1,13,CSVFPGSNTEAFF
TRBV5-1,NA,TRBJ2-3,14,CASSLDPFTDTQYF
TRBV20-1,NA,TRBJ2-1,13,CSAPSDSYNEQFF
TRBV19,NA,TRBJ1-1,17,CASSLGAHHYLNTEAFF
TRBV5-1,NA,TRBJ1-6,16,CASSLTGPTSGSPLHF
TRBV29-1,TRBD1,TRBJ2-2,13,CSGLQGYTGELFF
TRBV5-8,NA,TRBJ2-7,12,CATPDTSYEQYF
TRBV29-1,TRBD1,TRBJ2-7,15,CSVGDREGNSYEQYF
TRBV7-2,TRBD1,TRBJ2-2,15,CASSLGQGLTGELFF
TRBV5-1,NA,TRBJ1-2,12,CASSFGVYGYTF
TRBV20-1,TRBD1,TRBJ1-2,17,CSASSPSPNRGGDGYTF
TRBV14,NA,TRBJ1-1,12,CASSRLGPSAFF
TRBV5-5,NA,TRBJ1-5,15,CASSLGDISNQPQHF
TRBV9,NA,TRBJ2-2,14,CASTGHPNTGELFF
TRBV5-5,NA,TRBJ2-7,17,CASSSDELGYRAFGQYF
TRBV12-3/TRBV12-4,TRBD1,TRBJ1-1,14,CASTTTGAHTEAFF
TRBV20-1,NA,TRBJ1-4,16,CSASSWTVGTNEKLFF
TRBV5-1,NA,TRBJ1-6,14,CASKQLGTDSPLHF
TRBV5-6,NA,TRBJ1-2,16,CASSIPDRVSFYGYTF
TRBV7-9,TRBD2,TRBJ2-5,15,CASSTRLAVQETQYF
TRBV20-1,TRBD2,TRBJ2-3,19,CSGTSWSSGGADRTDTQYF
TRBV7-2,TRBD2,TRBJ2-5,16,CANSPVSGGAQGTQYF
TRBV5-1,NA,TRBJ1-4,14,CASSLGRADEKLFF
TRBV13,NA,TRBJ2-3,15,CASSPRRTGTDTQYF
TRBV9,NA,TRBJ1-2,15,CASSVGPLRFLGYTF
TRBV27,TRBD2,TRBJ2-2,18,CASSPGTSGGRDTGELFF
TRBV19,TRBD1,TRBJ1-5,15,CASRRDRGGNQPQHF
TRBV3-1,NA,TRBJ2-5,13,CASRSYNGETQYF
TRBV7-2,TRBD1,TRBJ1-2,19,CASSLMARDRGRANYGYTF